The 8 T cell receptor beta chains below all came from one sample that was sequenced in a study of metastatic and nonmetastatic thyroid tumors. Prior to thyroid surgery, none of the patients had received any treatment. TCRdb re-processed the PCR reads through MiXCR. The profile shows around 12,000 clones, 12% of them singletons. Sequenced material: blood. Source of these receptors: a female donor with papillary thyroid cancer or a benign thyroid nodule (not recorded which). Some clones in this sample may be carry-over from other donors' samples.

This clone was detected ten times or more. The CDR3 region has the DNA TGTGCCAGCCAGGGGACAGGTGTTAACTATGGCTACACCTTC. Translating it yields CASQGTGVNYGYTF. The chain employs TRBV7-2 and TRBJ1-2, with 8 bases matching TRBD1. The V and J ends lost 8 bases and 1 base, in that order; junction bases with no gene match: 6. The germline V gene has CDR1 SGHTA and CDR2 FQGNSA. This CDR3 is built from 14 residues. The full variable domain, its missing parts supplied by reference TRBV7-2 and TRBJ1-2, is GAGVSQSPSNKVTEKGKDVELRCDPISGHTALYWYRQSLGQGLEFLIYFQGNSAPDKSGLPSDRFSAERTGGSVSTLTIQRTQQEDSAVYLCASQGTGVNYGYTFGSGTRLTVV.

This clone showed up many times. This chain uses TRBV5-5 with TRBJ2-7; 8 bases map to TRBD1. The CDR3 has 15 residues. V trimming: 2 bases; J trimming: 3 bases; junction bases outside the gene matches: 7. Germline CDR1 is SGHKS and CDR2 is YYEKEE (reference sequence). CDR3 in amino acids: CASSFTRDRGYEQYF. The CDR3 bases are TGTGCCAGCAGCTTCACTCGCGACAGGGGCTACGAGCAGTACTTC.

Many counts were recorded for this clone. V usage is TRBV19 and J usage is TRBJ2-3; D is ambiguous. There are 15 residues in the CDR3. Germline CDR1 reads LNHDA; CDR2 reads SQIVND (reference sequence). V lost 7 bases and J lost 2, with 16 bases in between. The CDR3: CASNSFPLDTDTQYF. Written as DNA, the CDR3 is TGTGCCAGTAATTCTTTCCCTCTTGACACAGATACGCAGTATTTT.

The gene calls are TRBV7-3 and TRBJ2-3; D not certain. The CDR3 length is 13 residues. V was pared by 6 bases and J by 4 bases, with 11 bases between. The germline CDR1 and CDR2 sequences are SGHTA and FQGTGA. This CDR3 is CASSLARSDTQYF. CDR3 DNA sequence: TGTGCCAGCAGTCTCGCACGTTCAGATACGCAGTATTTT.

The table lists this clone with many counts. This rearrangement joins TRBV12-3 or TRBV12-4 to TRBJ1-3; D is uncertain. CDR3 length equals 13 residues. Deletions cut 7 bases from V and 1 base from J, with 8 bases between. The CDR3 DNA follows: TGTGCCAGCAACCGGATTTCTGGAAACACCATATATTTT. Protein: CASNRISGNTIYF.

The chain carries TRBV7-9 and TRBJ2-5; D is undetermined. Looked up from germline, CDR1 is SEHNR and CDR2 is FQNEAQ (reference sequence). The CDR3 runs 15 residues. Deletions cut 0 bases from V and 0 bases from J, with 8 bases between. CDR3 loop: CASSLAQENQETQYF. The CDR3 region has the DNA TGTGCCAGCAGCTTAGCGCAGGAAAACCAAGAGACCCAGTACTTC. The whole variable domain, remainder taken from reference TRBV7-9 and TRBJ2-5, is DTGVSQNPRHKITKRGQNVTFRCDPISEHNRLYWYRQTLGQGPEFLTYFQNEAQLEKSRLLSDRFSAERPKGSFSTLEIQRTEQGDSAMYLCASSLAQENQETQYFGPGTRLLVL.

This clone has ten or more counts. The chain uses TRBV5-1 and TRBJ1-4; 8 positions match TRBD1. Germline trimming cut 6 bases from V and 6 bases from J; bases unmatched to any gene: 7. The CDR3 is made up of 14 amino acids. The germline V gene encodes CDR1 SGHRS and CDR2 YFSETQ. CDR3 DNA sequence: TGCGCCAGCACAACCCAGGGGGCTCATGAAAAACTGTTTTTT. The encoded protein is CASTTQGAHEKLFF.

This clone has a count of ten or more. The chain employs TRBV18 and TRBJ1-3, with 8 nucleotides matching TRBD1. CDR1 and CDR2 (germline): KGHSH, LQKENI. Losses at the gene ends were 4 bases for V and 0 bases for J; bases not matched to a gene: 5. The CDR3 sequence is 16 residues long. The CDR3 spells CASSQGTGDSGNTIYF. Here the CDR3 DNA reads TGTGCCAGCTCACAAGGGACAGGCGACTCTGGAAACACCATATATTTT.